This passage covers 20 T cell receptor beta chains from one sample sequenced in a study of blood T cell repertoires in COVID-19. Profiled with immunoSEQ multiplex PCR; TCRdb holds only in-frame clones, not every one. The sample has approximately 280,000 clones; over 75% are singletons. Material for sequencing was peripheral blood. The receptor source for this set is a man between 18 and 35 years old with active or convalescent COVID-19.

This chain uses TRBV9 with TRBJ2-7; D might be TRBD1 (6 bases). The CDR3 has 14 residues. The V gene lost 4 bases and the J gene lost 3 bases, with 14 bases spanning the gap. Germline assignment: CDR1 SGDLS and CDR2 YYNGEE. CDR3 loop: CASSPRTASYEQYF. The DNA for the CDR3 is TGTGCCAGCAGCCCTCGGACAGCGAGCTACGAGCAGTACTTC.

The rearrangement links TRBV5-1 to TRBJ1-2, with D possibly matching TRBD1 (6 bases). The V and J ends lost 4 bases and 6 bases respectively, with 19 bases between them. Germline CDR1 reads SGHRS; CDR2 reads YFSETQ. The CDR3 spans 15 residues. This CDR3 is CASSPPGGWANGYTF. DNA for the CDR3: TGCGCCAGCAGCCCCCCGGGGGGCTGGGCAAATGGCTACACCTTC.

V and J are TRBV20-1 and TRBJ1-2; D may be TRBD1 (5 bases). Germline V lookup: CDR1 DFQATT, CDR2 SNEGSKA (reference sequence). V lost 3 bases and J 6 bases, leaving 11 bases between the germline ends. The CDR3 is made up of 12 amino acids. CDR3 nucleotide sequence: TGCAGTGCTAGTCTCCAGGGTAATGGCTACACCTTC. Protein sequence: CSASLQGNGYTF.

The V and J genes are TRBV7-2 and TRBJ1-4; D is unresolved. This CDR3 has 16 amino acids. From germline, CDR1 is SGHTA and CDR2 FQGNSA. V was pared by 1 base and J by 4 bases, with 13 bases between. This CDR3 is CASSLGAGGINEKLFF. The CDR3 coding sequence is TGTGCCAGCAGCTTAGGTGCGGGAGGGATTAATGAAAAACTGTTTTTT.

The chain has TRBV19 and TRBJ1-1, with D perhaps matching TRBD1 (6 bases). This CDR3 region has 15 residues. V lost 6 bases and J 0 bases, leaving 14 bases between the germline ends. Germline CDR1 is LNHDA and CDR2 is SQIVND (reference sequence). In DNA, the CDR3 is TGTGCCAGTAGCCCAGGGGTGTCGATGAACACTGAAGCTTTCTTT. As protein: CASSPGVSMNTEAFF.

The DNA for the CDR3 is TGTGCCAGCAGTCGCCCGAGCGGGGGGGTTTCAGATACGCAGTATTTT. The encoded protein is CASSRPSGGVSDTQYF. The chain combines TRBV27 with TRBJ2-3, with 10 bases fitting TRBD2. Germline V gives CDR1 MNHEY, CDR2 SMNVEV (reference sequence). V lost 5 bases and J lost 4; bases outside the gene matches: 9. The CDR3 is 16 residues long.

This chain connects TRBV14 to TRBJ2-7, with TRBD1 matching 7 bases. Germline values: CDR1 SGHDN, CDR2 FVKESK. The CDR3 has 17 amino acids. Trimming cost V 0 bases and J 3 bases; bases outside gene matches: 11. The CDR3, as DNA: TGTGCCAGCAGCCAAGAAGGTTGGGGTCAGGGGGTCTACGAGCAGTACTTC. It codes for CASSQEGWGQGVYEQYF.

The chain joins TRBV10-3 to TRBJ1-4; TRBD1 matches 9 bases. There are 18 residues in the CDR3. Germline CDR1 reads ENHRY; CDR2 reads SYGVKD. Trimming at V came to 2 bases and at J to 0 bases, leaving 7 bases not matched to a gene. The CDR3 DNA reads TGTGCCATCAGTGAGACAGGGGGCTCATCTTCAACTAATGAAAAACTGTTTTTT. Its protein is CAISETGGSSSTNEKLFF.

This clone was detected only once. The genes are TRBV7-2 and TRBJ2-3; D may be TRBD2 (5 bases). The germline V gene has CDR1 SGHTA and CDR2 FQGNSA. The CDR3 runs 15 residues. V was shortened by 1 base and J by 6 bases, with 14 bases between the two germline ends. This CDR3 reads CASSLESGFKDTQYF. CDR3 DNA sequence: TGTGCCAGCAGCTTAGAGTCGGGGTTCAAGGATACGCAGTATTTT.

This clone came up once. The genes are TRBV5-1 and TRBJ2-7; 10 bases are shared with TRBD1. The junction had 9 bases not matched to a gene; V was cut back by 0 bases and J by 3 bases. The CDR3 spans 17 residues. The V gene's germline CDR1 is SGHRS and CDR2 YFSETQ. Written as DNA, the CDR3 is TGCGCCAGCAGCTTGGCTTGGGGACAGGGGAATCACTACGAGCAGTACTTC. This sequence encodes CASSLAWGQGNHYEQYF. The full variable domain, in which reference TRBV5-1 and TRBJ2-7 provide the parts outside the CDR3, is KAGVTQTPRYLIKTRGQQVTLSCSPISGHRSVSWYQQTPGQGLQFLFEYFSETQRNKGNFPGRFSGRQFSNSRSEMNVSTLELGDSALYLCASSLAWGQGNHYEQYFGPGTRLTVT.

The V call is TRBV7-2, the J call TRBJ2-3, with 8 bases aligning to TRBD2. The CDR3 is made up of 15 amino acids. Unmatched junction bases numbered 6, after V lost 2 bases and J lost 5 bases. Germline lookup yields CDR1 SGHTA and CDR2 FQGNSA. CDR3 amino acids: CASSLRAGGQDTQYF. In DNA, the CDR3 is TGTGCCAGCAGCTTACGGGCGGGGGGACAAGATACGCAGTATTTT.

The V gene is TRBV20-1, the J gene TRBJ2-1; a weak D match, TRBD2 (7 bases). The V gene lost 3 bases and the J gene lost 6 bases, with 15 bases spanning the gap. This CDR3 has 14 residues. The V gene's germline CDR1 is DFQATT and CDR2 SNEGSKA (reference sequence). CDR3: CSASKGGAVNEQFF. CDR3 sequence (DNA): TGCAGTGCTAGTAAGGGGGGGGCTGTCAATGAGCAGTTCTTC.

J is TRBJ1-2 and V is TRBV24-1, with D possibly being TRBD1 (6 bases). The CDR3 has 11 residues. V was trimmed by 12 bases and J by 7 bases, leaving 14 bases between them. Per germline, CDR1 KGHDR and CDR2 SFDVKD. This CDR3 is CAPKRDTGYTF. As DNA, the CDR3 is TGTGCCCCAAAACGGGACACTGGCTACACCTTC.

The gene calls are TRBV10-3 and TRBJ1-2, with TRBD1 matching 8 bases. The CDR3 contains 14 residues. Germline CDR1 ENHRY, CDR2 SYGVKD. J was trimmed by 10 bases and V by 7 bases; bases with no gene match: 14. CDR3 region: CAITRQGRSLDYTF. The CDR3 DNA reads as TGTGCCATCACCAGACAGGGGCGATCCTTGGACTACACCTTC.

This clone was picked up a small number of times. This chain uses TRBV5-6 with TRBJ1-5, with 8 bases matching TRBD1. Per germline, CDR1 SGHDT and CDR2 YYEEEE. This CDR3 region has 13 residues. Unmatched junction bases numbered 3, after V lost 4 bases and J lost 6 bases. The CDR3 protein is CASSADRVQPQHF. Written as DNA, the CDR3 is TGTGCCAGCAGCGCGGACAGGGTTCAGCCCCAGCATTTT.

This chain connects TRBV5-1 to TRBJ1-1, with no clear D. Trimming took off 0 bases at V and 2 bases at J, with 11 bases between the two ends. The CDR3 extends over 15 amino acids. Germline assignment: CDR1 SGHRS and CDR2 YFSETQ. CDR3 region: CASSLGFQFNTEAFF. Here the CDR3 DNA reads TGCGCCAGCAGCTTGGGTTTCCAGTTTAACACTGAAGCTTTCTTT.

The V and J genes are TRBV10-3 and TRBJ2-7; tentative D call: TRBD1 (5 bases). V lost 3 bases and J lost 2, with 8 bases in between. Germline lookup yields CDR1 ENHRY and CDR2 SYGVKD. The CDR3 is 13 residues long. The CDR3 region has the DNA TGTGCCATCAGTGAACAGGTTGCCTACGAGCAGTACTTC. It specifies CAISEQVAYEQYF.

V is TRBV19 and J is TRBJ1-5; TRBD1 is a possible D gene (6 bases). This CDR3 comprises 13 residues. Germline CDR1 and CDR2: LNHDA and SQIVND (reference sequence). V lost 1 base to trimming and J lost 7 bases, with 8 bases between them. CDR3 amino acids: CASSIGGQQPQHF. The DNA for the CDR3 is TGTGCCAGTAGTATAGGGGGGCAACAGCCCCAGCATTTT.

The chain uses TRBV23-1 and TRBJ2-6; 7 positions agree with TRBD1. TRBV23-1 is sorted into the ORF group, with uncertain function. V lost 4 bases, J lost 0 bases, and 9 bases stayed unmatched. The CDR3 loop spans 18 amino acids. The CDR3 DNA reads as TGCGCCAGCAGTCGCCCGGGACAGAGTCACTCTGGGGCCAACGTCCTGACTTTC. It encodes CASSRPGQSHSGANVLTF.

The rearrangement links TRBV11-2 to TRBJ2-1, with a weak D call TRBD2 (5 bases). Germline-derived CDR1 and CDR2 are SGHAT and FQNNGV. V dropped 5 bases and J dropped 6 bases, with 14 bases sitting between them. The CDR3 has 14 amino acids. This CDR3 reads CASSPTLASNEQFF. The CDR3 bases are TGTGCCAGCAGCCCCACGCTAGCAAGCAATGAGCAGTTCTTC.